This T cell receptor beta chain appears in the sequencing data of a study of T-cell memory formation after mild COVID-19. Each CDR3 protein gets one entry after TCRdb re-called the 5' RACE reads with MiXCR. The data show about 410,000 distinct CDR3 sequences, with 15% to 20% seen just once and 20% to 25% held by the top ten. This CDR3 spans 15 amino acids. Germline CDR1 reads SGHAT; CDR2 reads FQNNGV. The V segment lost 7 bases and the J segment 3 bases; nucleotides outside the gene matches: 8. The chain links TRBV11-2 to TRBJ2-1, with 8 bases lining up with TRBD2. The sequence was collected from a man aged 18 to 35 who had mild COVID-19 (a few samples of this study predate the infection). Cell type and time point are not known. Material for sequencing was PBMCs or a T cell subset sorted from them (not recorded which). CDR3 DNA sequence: TGTGCCAGCACGGGAGGGGTGATAGTCTACAATGAGCAGTTCTTC. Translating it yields CASTGGVIVYNEQFF.